Presented here are 5 T cell receptor beta chains from one specimen sequenced in a study of T cells after yellow fever vaccination. TCRdb independently ran MiXCR on the 5' RACE reads; one entry per CDR3 protein. The sample has 140,000 to 150,000 distinct CDR3 sequences, just over 6.5% seen once. Source: CD4+ T cells sorted from PBMCs, taken 10 days after the yellow fever booster vaccination. These receptors came from a young man who received the YFV17D yellow fever vaccine.

In this sample, this clonotype turned up many times. The V call is TRBV4-3, the J call TRBJ2-5; 7 nucleotides match TRBD2. From germline, CDR1 is LGHNA and CDR2 YSLEER. V dropped 0 bases and J dropped 7; count of bases not matched to a gene: 8. The CDR3 runs to 15 residues. The CDR3 DNA follows: TGCGCCAGCAGCCAAGAGGGCCAAGGGAGGGCGACCCAGTACTTC. This gives the protein CASSQEGQGRATQYF.

Ten or more counts support this clonotype. This chain joins TRBV24-1 and TRBJ2-3, with no clear D. CDR1 and CDR2 (germline): KGHDR, SFDVKD. The CDR3 spans 16 residues. The V end lost 0 bases, the J end lost 5 bases, and 14 bases lay between the germline ends. This chain's CDR3 is CATSDLHPKRRDTQYF. The CDR3 bases are TGTGCCACCAGTGATTTGCATCCTAAGCGACGAGATACGCAGTATTTT.

Notes on this clonotype: This clone may be a read error of a much larger clone one base away. The chain combines TRBV11-2 with TRBJ1-1; maybe TRBD1 (6 bases). Germline V gives CDR1 SGHAT, CDR2 FQNNGV. The CDR3 has 14 residues. CDR3 amino acids: CATSLGAGATEAFF. The CDR3 DNA sequence: TGTGCCACCAGCTTAGGGGCGGGGGCCACTGAAGCTTTCTTT.

This clonotype was picked up many times. The V gene is TRBV7-2, the J gene TRBJ2-7; 8 positions agree with TRBD2. The CDR3 length is 14 residues. The germline V gene has CDR1 SGHTA and CDR2 FQGNSA. V was clipped by 4 bases and J by 1 base; unmatched bases: 3. The CDR3 DNA follows: TGTGCCAGCAGCTACAGCGGGGGATCCTACGAGCAGTACTTC. Amino acids: CASSYSGGSYEQYF.

The chain combines TRBV20-1 with TRBJ2-7; weak D call: TRBD2 (5 bases). The germline gives CDR1 DFQATT, CDR2 SNEGSKA (reference sequence). The germline V and J ends were trimmed by 6 bases and 4 bases, with 16 bases remaining between them. This CDR3 comprises 13 residues. The CDR3 loop is CSAALLGGYEQYF. The CDR3 coding sequence is TGCAGTGCAGCATTGTTAGGAGGTTACGAGCAGTACTTC.